This entry is about one T cell receptor (beta chain). The missing conserved phenylalanine or tryptophan at the end of this CDR3 makes a read error likely. The DNA is omitted, as the CDR3 cannot be located on it reliably, and the CDR3 follows TCRdb's listing. The data were obtained in a study of blood T cell repertoires in COVID-19. Across the whole study: Sources were T cells, B-cell-depleted T cells, or PBMCs; the material itself was cDNA or gDNA.

The CDR3 extends over 10 residues, inclusive of both ends. Looked up from germline, CDR1 is DFQATT and CDR2 is SNEGSKA (reference sequence). As handled by the study authors: Amplification of reference gene primers was used by the study to estimate nucleated cell counts. The protocol was immunoSEQ multiplex PCR, while the TCRdb copy is restricted to in-frame clones and leaves out a portion. V and J calls and clone size are those listed in that table; D and trimming were worked out from the DNA. The data contain 300,000 to 350,000 clones, 70% to 90% of them singletons. Sequencing was performed on PBMCs or T cells enriched from blood (not recorded which). This chain uses TRBV20-1 with TRBJ2-7; TRBD2 reflects the table's D call only, with no check against the DNA. The source is a man aged 25 to 40 who had recovered from COVID-19. Here the CDR3 reads CSAGLAGGPI.